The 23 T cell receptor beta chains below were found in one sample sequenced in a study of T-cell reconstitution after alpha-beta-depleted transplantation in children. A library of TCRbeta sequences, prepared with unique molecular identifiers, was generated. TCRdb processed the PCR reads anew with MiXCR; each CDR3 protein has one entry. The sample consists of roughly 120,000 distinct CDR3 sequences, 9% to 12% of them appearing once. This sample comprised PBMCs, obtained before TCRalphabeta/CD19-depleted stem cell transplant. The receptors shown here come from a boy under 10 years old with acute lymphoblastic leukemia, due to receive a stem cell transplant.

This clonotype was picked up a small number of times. The CDR3 coding sequence is TGCGCCAGCGGCGCTAGTGGGTACGAGCAGTACTTC. Translating gives CASGASGYEQYF. J is TRBJ2-7 and V is TRBV5-1; D is unresolved. The germline V gene encodes CDR1 SGHRS and CDR2 YFSETQ. The V end was cut by 7 bases, the J end by 4 bases, with 12 bases between. CDR3 length: 12 amino acids.

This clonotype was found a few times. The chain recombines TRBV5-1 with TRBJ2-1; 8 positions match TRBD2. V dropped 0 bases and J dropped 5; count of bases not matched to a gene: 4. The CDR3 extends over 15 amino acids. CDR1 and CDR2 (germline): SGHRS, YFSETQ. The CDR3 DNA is TGCGCCAGCAGCTTGGCGGGAGGGCCTGACAATGAGCAGTTCTTC. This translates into CASSLAGGPDNEQFF.

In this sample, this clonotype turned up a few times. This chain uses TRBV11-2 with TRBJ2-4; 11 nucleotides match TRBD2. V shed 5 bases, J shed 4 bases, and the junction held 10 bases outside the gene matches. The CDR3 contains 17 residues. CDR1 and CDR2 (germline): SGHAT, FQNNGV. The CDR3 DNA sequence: TGTGCCAGCAGCGGACCGGGACTAGCGGATAGAAAAAACATTCAGTACTTC. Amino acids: CASSGPGLADRKNIQYF.

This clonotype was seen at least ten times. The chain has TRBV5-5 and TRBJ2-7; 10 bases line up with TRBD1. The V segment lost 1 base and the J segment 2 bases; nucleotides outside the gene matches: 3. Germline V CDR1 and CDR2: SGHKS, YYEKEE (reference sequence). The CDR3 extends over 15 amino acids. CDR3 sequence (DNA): TGTGCCAGCAGCTTGTTTGGGACAGGGGCCTACGAGCAGTACTTC. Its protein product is CASSLFGTGAYEQYF.

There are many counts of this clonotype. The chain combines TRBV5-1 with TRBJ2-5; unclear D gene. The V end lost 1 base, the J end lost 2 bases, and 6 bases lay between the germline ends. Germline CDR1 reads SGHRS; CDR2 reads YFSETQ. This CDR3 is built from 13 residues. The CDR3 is CASSLNGQETQYF. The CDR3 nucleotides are TGCGCCAGCAGCTTGAATGGGCAAGAGACCCAGTACTTC.

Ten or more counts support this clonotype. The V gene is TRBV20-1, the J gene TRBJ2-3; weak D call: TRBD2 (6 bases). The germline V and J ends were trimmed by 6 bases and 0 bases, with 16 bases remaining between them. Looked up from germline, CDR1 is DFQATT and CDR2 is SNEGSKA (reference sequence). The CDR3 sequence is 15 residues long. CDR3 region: CSATDSGHSTDTQYF. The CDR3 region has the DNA TGCAGTGCCACCGATAGCGGACATAGCACAGATACGCAGTATTTT.

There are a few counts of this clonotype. In nucleotides, the CDR3 is TGCGCCAGCAGCAACGGACAGGGTCCTGGGGCCAACGTCCTGACTTTC. Amino acids: CASSNGQGPGANVLTF. The rearrangement links TRBV5-1 to TRBJ2-6, with 8 bases lining up with TRBD1. The V and J ends lost 4 bases and 2 bases, in that order; junction bases with no gene match: 5. The CDR3 loop spans 16 amino acids. Germline-derived CDR1 and CDR2 are SGHRS and YFSETQ.

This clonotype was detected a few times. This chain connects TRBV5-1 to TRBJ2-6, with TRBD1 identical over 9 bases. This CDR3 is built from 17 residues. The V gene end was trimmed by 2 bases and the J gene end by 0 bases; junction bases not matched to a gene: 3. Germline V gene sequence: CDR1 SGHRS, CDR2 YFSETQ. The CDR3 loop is CASSFGTGLSGANVLTF. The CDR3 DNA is TGCGCCAGCAGCTTTGGGACAGGGCTCTCTGGGGCCAACGTCCTGACTTTC.

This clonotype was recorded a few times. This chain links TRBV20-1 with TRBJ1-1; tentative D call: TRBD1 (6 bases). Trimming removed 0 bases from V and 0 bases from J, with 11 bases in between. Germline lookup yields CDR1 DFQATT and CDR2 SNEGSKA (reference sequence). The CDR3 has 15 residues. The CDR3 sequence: CSARDVRTVNTEAFF. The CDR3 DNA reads TGCAGTGCTAGAGATGTACGGACAGTGAACACTGAAGCTTTCTTT.

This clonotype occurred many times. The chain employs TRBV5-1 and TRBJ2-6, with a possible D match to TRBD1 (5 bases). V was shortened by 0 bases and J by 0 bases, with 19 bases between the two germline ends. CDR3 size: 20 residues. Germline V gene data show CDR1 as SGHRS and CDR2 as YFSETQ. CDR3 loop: CASSLADSPVQLSGANVLTF. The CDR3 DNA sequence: TGCGCCAGCAGCTTGGCCGACAGCCCTGTACAACTCTCTGGGGCCAACGTCCTGACTTTC. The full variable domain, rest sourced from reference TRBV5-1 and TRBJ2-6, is KAGVTQTPRYLIKTRGQQVTLSCSPISGHRSVSWYQQTPGQGLQFLFEYFSETQRNKGNFPGRFSGRQFSNSRSEMNVSTLELGDSALYLCASSLADSPVQLSGANVLTFGAGSRLTVL.

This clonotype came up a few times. CDR3 DNA: TGCAGTGCTAGAGATCACCGGGAGGTCTATGGCTACACCTTC. This translates into CSARDHREVYGYTF. V usage is TRBV20-1 and J usage is TRBJ1-2, with D unresolved. The CDR3 has 14 amino acids. Trimming cost V 0 bases and J 4 bases, with 12 bases left between them. CDR1 is DFQATT, CDR2 SNEGSKA, per germline (reference sequence).

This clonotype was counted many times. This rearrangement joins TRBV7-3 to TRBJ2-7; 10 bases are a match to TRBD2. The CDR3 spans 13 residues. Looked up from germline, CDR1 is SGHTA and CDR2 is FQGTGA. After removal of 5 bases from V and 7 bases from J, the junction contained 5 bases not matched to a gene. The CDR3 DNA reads TGTGCCAGCAGCCTAGCGGGGGCGGGGGAGCAGTACTTC. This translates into CASSLAGAGEQYF. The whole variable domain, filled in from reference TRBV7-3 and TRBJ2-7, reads GAGVSQTPSNKVTEKGKYVELRCDPISGHTALYWYRQSLGQGPEFLIYFQGTGAADDSGLPNDRFFAVRPEGSVSTLKIQRTERGDSAVYLCASSLAGAGEQYFGPGTRLTVT.

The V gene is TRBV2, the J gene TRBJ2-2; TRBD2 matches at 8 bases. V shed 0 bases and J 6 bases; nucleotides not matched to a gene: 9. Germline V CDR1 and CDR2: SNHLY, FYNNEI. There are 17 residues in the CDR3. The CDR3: CASSEALAGGAAGELFF. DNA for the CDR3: TGTGCCAGCAGTGAAGCGCTTGCGGGGGGCGCCGCCGGGGAGCTGTTTTTT. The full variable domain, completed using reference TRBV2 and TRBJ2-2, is EPEVTQTPSHQVTQMGQEVILRCVPISNHLYFYWYRQILGQKVEFLVSFYNNEISEKSEIFDDQFSVERPDGSNFTLKIRSTKLEDSAMYFCASSEALAGGAAGELFFGEGSRLTVL.

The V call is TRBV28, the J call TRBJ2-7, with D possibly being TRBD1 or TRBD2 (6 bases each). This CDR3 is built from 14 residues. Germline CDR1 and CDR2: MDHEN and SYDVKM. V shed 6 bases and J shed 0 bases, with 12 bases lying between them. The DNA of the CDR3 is TGTGCCAGCAGGGAGGGGGGTAGCTCCTACGAGCAGTACTTC. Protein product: CASREGGSSYEQYF.

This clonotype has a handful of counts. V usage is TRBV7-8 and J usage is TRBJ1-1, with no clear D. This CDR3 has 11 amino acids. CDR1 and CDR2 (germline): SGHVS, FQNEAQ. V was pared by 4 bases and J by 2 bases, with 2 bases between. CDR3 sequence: CASSSNTEAFF. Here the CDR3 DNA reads TGTGCCAGCAGCTCTAACACTGAAGCTTTCTTT. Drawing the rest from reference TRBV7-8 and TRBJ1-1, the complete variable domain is GAGVSQSPRYKVAKRGQDVALRCDPISGHVSLFWYQQALGQGPEFLTYFQNEAQLDKSGLPSDRFFAERPEGSVSTLKIQRTQQEDSAVYLCASSSNTEAFFGQGTRLTVV.

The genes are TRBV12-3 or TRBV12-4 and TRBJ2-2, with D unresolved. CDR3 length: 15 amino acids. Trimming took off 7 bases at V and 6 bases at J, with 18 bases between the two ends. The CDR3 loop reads CASTPIDWPPGELFF. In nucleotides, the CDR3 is TGTGCCAGCACCCCGATCGACTGGCCCCCCGGGGAGCTGTTTTTT.

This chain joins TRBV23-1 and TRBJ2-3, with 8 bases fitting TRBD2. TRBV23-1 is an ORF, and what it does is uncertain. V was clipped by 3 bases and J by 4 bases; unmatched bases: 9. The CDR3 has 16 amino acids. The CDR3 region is CASSQEPGLDPDTQYF. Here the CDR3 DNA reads TGCGCCAGCAGTCAGGAGCCGGGACTAGATCCAGATACGCAGTATTTT.

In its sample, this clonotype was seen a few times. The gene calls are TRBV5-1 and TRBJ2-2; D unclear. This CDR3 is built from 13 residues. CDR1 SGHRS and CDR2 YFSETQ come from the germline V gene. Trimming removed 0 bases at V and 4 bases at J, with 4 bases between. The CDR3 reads CASSLVLTGELFF. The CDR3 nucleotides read TGCGCCAGCAGCTTGGTACTCACCGGGGAGCTGTTTTTT.

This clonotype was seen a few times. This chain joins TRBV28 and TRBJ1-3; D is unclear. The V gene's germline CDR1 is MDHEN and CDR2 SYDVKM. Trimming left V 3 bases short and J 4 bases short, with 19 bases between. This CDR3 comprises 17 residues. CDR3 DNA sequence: TGTGCCAGCAGTTTCCCTATGGGAGGAGGGTTCGGAAACACCATATATTTT. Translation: CASSFPMGGGFGNTIYF.

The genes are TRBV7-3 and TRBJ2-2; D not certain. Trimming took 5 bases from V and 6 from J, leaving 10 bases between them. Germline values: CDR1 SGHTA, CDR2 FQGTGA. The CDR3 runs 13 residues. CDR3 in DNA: TGTGCCAGCAGCCCACAGAGATCCGGGGAGCTGTTTTTT. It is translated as CASSPQRSGELFF.

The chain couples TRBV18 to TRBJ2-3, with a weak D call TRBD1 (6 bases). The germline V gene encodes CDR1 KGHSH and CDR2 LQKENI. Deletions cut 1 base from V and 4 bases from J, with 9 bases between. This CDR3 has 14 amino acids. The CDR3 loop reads CASSPLRGADTQYF. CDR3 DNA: TGTGCCAGCTCACCACTCAGGGGCGCAGATACGCAGTATTTT. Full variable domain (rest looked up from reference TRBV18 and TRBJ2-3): NAGVMQNPRHLVRRRGQEARLRCSPMKGHSHVYWYRQLPEEGLKFMVYLQKENIIDESGMPKERFSAEFPKEGPSILRIQQVVRGDSAAYFCASSPLRGADTQYFGPGTRLTVL.

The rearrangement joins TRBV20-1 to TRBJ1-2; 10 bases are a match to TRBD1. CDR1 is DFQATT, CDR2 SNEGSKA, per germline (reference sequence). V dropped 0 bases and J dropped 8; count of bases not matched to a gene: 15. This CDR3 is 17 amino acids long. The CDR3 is CSARDSFPGTGDYGYTF. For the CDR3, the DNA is TGCAGTGCTAGAGATTCATTTCCCGGGACAGGGGATTACGGCTACACCTTC.

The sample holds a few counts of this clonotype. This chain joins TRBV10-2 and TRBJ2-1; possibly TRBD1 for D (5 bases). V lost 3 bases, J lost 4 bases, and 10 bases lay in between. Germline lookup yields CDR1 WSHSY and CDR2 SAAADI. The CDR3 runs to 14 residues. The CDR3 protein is CASSERAGYNEQFF. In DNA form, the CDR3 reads TGCGCCAGCAGTGAACGGGCAGGGTACAATGAGCAGTTCTTC.